The clone carrying this T cell receptor beta chain was detected many times. The data stem from a study of neurological immune-mediated disorders. It was by 5'RACE with 10-nucleotide random UMIs that the cDNA was made. In each sequencing run, over 170 million TCR-beta sequences were generated from 15-18 subjects. MiXCR, applied by TCRdb to the 5' RACE reads, yields one record per CDR3 protein. The sample gives some 48,000 distinct CDR3 sequences, around a fifth of which show up once; 3.5% to 5% is in the top ten. V shed 4 bases and J 4 bases; nucleotides not matched to a gene: 9. The CDR3 is made up of 15 amino acids. CDR1 and CDR2 from the germline V gene are SGDLS and YYNGEE. Time point defined: technical triplicate 3. The unsorted libraries had their origin in 2 million PBMCs stored at -80 C.

Source material: PBMCs. The source is a man in his 60s with HTLV-1-associated myelopathy (HAM/TSP). The chain couples TRBV9 to TRBJ2-3; 7 positions agree with TRBD2. DNA for the CDR3: TGTGCCAGCAGCTCCTTCGGGGGGTCGGCAGATACGCAGTATTTT. As protein: CASSSFGGSADTQYF.